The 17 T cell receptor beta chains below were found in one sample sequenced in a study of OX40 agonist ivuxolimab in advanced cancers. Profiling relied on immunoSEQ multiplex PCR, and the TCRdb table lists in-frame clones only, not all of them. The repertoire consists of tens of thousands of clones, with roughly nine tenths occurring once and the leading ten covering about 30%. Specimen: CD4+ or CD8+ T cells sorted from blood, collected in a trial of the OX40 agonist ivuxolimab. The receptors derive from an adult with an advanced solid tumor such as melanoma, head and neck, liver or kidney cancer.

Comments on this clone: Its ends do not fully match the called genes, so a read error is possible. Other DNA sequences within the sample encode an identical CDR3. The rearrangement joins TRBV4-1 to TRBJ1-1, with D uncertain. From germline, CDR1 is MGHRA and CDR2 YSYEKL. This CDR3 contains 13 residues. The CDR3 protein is CASSLRYGTEAFF. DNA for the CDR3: TGCGCCAGCAGCCTGCGGTACGGCACTGAAGCTTTCTTC.

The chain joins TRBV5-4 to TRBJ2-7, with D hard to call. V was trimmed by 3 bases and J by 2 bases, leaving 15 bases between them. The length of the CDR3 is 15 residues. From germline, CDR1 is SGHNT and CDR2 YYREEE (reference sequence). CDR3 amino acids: CASSSPPGTPYEQYF. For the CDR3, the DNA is TGTGCCAGCAGCTCCCCCCCCGGCACACCCTACGAGCAGTACTTC.

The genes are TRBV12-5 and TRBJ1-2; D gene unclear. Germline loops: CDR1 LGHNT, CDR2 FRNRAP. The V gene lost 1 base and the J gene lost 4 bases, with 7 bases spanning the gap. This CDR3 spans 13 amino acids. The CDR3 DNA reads TGTGCTAGTGGTTTGGGGGCGACCTATGGCTACACCTTC. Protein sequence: CASGLGATYGYTF.

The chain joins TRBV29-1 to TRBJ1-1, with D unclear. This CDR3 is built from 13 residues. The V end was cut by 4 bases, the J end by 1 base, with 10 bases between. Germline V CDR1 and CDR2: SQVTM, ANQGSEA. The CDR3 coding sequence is TGCAGCGTTGTTGGAAGCCGGAACACTGAAGCTTTCTTT. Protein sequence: CSVVGSRNTEAFF.

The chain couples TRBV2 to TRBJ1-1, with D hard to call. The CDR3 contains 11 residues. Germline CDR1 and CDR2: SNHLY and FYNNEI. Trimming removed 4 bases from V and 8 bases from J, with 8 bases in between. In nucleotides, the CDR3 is TGTGCCAGCAGTGGGATAGTAGAAGCTTTCTTT. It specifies CASSGIVEAFF.

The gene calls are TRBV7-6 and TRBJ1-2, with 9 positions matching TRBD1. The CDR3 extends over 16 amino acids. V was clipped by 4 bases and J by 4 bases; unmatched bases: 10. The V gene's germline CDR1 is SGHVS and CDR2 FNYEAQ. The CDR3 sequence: CASSSSTGGLGYGYTF. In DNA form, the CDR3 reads TGTGCCAGCAGCTCATCCACAGGGGGCTTAGGCTATGGCTACACCTTC.

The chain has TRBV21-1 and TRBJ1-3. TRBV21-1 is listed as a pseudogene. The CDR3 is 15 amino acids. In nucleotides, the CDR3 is TGTGCCAGAATATCGGACGGATGGGATGGAAACACCATATATTTT. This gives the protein CARISDGWDGNTIYF.

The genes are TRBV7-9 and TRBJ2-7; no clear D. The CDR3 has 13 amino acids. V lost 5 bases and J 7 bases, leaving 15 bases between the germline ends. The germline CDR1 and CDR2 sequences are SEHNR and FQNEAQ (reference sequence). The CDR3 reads CASSPPSVGEQYF. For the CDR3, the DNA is TGTGCCAGCAGCCCTCCCTCGGTTGGGGAGCAGTACTTC.

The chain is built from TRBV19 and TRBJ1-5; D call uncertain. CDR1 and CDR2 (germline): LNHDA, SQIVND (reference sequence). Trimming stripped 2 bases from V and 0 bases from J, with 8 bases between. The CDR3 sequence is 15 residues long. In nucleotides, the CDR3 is TGTGCCAGTAGTATAAAACCGTATAGCAATCAGCCCCAGCATTTT. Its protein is CASSIKPYSNQPQHF.

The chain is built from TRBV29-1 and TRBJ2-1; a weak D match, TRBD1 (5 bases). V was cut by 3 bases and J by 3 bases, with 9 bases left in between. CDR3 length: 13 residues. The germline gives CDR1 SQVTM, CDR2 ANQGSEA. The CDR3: CSVEVDSYNEQFF. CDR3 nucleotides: TGCAGCGTTGAGGTTGACAGCTACAATGAGCAGTTCTTC.

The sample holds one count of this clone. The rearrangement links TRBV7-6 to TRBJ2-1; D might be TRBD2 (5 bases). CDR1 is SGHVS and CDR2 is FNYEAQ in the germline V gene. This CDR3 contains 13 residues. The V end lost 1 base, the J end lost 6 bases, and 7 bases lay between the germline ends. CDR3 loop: CASSLGEGNEQFF. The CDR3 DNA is TGTGCCAGCAGCTTAGGTGAGGGCAATGAGCAGTTCTTC.

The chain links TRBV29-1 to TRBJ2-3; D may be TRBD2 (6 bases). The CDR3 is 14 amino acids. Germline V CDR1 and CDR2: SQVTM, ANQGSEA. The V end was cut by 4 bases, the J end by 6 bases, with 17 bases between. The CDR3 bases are TGCAGCGTTGTAACACTAGCTTCGGCGGATACGCAGTATTTT. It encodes CSVVTLASADTQYF.

The CDR3 DNA follows: TGTGCCAGCAGCCAAATAGCCGGGACTAGCGGGAGTAATGAGCAGTTCTTC. Translated: CASSQIAGTSGSNEQFF. The V and J genes are TRBV4-2 and TRBJ2-1; 14 bases match TRBD2. Unmatched junction bases numbered 7, after V lost 2 bases and J lost 7 bases. Germline V gene lookup returns CDR1 LGHNA and CDR2 YNFKEQ. CDR3 length equals 17 residues.

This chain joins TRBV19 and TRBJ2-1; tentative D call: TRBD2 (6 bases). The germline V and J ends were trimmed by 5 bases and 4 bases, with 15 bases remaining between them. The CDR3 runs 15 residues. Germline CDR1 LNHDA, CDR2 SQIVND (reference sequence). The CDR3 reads CASSPADYPYNEQFF. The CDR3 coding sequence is TGTGCCAGTAGTCCGGCGGACTACCCTTACAATGAGCAGTTCTTC.

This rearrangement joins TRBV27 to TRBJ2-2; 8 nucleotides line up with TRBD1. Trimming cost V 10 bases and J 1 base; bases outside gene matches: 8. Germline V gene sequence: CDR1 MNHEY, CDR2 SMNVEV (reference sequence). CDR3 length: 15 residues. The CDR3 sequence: CATTGGTENTGELFF. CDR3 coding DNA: TGTGCCACCACAGGGGGGACCGAGAACACCGGGGAGCTGTTTTTT.

The CDR3 DNA is TGTGCCTGGAGTGTACTAAATCCCCCCACGCAGTATTTT. The encoded protein is CAWSVLNPPTQYF. This rearrangement joins TRBV30 to TRBJ2-3; D is unresolved. The CDR3 spans 13 residues. Deletions cut 0 bases from V and 9 bases from J, with 13 bases between. CDR1 and CDR2 from the germline V gene are GTSNPN and SVGIG (reference sequence).

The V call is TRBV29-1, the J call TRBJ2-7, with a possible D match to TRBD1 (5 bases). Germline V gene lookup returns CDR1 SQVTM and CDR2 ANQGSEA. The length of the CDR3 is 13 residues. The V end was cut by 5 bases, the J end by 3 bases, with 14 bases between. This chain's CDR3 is CSVRSPQGYEQYF. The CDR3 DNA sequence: TGCAGCGTTAGGTCCCCTCAGGGCTACGAGCAGTACTTC.